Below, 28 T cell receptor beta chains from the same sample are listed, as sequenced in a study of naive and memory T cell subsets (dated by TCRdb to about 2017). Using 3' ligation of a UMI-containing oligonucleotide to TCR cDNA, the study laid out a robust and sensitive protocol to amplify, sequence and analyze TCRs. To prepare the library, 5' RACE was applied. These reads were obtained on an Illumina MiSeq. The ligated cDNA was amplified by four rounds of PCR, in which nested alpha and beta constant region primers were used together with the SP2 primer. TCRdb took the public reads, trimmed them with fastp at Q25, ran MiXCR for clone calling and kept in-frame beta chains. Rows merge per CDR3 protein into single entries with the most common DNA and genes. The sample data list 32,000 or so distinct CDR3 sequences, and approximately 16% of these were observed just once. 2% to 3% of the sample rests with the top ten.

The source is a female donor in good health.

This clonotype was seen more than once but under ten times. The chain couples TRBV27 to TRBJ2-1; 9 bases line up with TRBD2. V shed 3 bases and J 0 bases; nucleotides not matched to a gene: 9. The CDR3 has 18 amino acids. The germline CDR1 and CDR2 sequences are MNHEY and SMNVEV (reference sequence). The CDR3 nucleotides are TGTGCCAGCAGTTTTCAGCGGGGGGCCAGGGGCTCCTACAATGAGCAGTTCTTC. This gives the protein CASSFQRGARGSYNEQFF.

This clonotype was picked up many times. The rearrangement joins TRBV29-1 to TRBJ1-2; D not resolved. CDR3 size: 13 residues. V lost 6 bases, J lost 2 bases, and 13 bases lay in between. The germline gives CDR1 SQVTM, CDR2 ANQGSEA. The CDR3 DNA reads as TGCAGCGTCGCAACGACTGTCAACTATGGCTACACCTTC. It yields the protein CSVATTVNYGYTF. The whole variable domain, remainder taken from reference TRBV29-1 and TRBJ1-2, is SAVISQKPSRDICQRGTSLTIQCQVDSQVTMMFWYRQQPGQSLTLIATANQGSEATYESGFVIDKFPISRPNLTFSTLTVSNMSPEDSSIYLCSVATTVNYGYTFGSGTRLTVV.

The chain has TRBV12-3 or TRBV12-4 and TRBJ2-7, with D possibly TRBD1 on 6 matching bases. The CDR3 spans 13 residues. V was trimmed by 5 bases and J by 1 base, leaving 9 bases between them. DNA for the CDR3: TGTGCCAGCAGTCTTGGACAGTCCTACGAGCAGTACTTC. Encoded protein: CASSLGQSYEQYF.

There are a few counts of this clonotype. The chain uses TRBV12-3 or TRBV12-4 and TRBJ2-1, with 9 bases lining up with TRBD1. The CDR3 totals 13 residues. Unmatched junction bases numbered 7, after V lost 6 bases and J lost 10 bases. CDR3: CASRPGQGAEQFF. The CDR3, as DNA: TGTGCCAGCAGGCCGGGACAGGGTGCGGAGCAGTTCTTC.

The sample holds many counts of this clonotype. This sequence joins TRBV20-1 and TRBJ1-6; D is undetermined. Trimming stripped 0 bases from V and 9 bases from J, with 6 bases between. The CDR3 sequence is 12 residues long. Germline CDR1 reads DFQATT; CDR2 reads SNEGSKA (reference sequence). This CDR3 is CSARDSGSPLHF. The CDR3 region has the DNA TGCAGTGCTAGAGATAGCGGTTCACCCCTCCACTTT.

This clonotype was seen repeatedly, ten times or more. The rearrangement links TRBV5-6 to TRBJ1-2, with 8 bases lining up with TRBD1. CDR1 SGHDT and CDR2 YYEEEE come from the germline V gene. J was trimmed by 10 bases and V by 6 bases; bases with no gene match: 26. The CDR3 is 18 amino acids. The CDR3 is CASNPSGSAGGNLRLYTF. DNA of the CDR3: TGTGCCAGCAACCCTTCCGGGTCGGCAGGGGGCAATCTCAGACTCTACACCTTC.

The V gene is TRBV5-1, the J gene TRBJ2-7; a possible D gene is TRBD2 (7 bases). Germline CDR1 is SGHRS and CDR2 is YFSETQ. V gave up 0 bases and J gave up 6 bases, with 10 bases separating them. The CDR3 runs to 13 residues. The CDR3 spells CASSLVAGAEQYF. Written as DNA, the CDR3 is TGCGCCAGCAGCTTGGTGGCGGGGGCCGAGCAGTACTTC.

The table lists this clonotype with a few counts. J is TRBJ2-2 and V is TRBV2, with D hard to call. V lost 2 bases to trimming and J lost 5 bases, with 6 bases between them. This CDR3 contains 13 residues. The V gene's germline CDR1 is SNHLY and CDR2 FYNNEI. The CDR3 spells CASSEKMTGELFF. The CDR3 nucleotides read TGTGCCAGCAGTGAAAAGATGACCGGGGAGCTGTTTTTT.

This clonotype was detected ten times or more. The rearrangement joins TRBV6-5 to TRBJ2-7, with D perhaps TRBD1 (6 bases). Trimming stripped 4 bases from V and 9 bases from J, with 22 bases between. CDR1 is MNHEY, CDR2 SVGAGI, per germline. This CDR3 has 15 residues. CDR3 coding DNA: TGTGCCAGCAGTTCCTTAATGGGGGCCAGTGGGGCGCAGTACTTC. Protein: CASSSLMGASGAQYF.

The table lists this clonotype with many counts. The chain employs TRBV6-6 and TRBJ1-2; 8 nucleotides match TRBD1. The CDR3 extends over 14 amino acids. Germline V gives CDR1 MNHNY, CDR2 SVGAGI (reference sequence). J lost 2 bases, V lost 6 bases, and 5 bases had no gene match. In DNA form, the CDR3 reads TGTGCCAGCAGCCGGACAGGGACGAACTATGGCTACACCTTC. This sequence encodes CASSRTGTNYGYTF.

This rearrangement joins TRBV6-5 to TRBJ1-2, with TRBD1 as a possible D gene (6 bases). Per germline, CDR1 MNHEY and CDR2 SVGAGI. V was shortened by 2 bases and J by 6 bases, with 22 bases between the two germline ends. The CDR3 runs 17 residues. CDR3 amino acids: CASSYTRTEWVVDGYTF. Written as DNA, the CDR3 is TGTGCCAGCAGTTACACAAGGACAGAGTGGGTAGTAGATGGCTACACCTTC.

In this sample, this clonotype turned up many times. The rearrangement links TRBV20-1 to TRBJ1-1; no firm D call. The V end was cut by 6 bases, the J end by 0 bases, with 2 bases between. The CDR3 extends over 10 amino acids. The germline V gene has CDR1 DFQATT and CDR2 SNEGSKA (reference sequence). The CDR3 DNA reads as TGCAGTGCCGTGAACACTGAAGCTTTCTTT. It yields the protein CSAVNTEAFF.

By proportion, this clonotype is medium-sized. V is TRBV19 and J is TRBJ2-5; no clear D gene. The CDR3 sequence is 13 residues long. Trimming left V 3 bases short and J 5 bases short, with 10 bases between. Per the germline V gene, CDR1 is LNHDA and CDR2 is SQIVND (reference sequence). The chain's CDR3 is CASSMSATETQYF. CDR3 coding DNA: TGTGCCAGTAGTATGAGTGCCACGGAGACCCAGTACTTC.

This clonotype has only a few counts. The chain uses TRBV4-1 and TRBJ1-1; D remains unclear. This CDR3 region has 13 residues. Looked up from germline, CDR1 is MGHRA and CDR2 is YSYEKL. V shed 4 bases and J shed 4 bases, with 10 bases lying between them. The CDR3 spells CASSPQRGTEAFF. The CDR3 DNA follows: TGCGCCAGCAGCCCCCAGAGAGGCACTGAAGCTTTCTTT.

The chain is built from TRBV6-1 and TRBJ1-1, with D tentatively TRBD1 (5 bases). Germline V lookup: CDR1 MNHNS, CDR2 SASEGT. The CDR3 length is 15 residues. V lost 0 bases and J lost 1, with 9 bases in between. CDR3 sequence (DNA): TGTGCCAGCAGTGAAGCGGGGGACGGGAACACTGAAGCTTTCTTT. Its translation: CASSEAGDGNTEAFF.

In DNA form, the CDR3 reads TGTGCCAGCAGGGGCAGGGAGCAGTTCTTC. Its protein is CASRGREQFF. The rearrangement joins TRBV2 to TRBJ2-1; D gene ambiguous. Trimming removed 6 bases at V and 10 bases at J, with 7 bases between. The germline gives CDR1 SNHLY, CDR2 FYNNEI. The CDR3 runs to 10 residues. Complete variable domain (other parts from reference TRBV2 and TRBJ2-1): EPEVTQTPSHQVTQMGQEVILRCVPISNHLYFYWYRQILGQKVEFLVSFYNNEISEKSEIFDDQFSVERPDGSNFTLKIRSTKLEDSAMYFCASRGREQFFGPGTRLTVL.

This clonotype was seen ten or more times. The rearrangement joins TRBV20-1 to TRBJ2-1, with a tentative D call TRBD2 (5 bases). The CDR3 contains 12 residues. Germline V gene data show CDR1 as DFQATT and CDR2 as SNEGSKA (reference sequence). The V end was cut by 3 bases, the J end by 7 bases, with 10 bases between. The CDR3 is CSASRGLNEQFF. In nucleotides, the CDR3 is TGCAGTGCTAGCCGGGGTCTAAATGAGCAGTTCTTC.

CDR3 coding DNA: TGCAGTGCTAGAGTCGGGGGCAGGGAGCAGTACTTC. Encoded protein: CSARVGGREQYF. The V gene is TRBV20-1, the J gene TRBJ2-7; D may match TRBD1 or TRBD2 (6 bases each). There are 12 residues in the CDR3. Trimming took off 1 base at V and 7 bases at J, with 11 bases between the two ends. The germline CDR1 and CDR2 sequences are DFQATT and SNEGSKA (reference sequence).

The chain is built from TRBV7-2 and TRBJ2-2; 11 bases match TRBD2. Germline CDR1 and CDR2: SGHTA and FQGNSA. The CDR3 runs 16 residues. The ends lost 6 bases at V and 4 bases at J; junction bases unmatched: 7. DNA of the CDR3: TGTGCCAGCAGAGTTAGCGGGGGGGCCATCACCGGGGAGCTGTTTTTT. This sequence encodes CASRVSGGAITGELFF.

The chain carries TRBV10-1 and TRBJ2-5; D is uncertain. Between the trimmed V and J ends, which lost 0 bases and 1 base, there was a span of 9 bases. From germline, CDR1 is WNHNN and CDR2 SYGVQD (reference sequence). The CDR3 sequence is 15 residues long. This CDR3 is CASSESYTVQETQYF. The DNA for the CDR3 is TGCGCCAGCAGTGAGTCGTACACGGTCCAAGAGACCCAGTACTTC.

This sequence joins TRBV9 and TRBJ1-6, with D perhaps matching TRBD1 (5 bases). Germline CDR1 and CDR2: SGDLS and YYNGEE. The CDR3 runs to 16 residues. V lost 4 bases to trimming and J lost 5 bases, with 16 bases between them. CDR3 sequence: CASSPAGQGDNSPLHF. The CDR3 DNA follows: TGTGCCAGCAGCCCCGCCGGCCAAGGGGATAATTCACCCCTCCACTTT.

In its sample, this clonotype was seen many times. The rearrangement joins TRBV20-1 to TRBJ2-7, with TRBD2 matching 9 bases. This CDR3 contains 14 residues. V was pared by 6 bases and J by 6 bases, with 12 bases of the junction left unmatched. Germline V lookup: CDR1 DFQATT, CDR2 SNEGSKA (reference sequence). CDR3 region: CSAPTSGPRAEQYF. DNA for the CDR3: TGCAGTGCGCCGACTAGCGGCCCGAGGGCCGAGCAGTACTTC.

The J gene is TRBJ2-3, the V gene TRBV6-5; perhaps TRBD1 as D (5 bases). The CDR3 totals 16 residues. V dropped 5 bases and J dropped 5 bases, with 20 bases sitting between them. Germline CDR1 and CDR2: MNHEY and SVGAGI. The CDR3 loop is CASSKGTTLGEDTQYF. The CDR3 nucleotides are TGTGCCAGCAGTAAGGGTACCACCCTAGGGGAAGATACGCAGTATTTT.

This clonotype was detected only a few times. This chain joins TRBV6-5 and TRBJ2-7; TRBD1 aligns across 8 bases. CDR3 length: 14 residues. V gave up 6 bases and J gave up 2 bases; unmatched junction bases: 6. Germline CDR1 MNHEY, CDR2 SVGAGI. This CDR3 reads CASSGTTGAYEQYF. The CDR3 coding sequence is TGTGCCAGCAGCGGAACGACAGGGGCCTACGAGCAGTACTTC.

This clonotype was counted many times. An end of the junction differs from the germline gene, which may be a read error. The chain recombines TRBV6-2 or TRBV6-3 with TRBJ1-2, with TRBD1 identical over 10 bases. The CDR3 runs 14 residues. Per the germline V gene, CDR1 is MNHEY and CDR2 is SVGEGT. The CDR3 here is CASSYVGDRGGDTF. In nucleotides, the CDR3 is TGTGCCAGCAGTTACGTCGGGGACAGGGGTGGCGACACCTTC.

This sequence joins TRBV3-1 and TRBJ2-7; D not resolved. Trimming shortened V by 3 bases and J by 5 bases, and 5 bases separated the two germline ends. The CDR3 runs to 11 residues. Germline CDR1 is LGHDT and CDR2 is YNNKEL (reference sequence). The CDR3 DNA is TGTGCCAGCAGCCAGAGGAACGAGCAGTACTTC. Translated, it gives CASSQRNEQYF.

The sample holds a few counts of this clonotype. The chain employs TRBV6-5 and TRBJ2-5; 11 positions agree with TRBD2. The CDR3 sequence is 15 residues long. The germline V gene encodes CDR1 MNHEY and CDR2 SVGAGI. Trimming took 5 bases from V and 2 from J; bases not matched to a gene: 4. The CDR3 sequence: CASSLLAGGQETQYF. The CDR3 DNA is TGTGCCAGCAGTCTCTTAGCGGGGGGGCAAGAGACCCAGTACTTC.

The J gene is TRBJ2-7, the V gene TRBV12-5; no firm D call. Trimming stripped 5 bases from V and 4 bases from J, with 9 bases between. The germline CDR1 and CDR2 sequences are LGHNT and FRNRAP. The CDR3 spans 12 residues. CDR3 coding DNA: TGTGCTAGTGGTCCAGCGTTTTACGAGCAGTACTTC. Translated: CASGPAFYEQYF.